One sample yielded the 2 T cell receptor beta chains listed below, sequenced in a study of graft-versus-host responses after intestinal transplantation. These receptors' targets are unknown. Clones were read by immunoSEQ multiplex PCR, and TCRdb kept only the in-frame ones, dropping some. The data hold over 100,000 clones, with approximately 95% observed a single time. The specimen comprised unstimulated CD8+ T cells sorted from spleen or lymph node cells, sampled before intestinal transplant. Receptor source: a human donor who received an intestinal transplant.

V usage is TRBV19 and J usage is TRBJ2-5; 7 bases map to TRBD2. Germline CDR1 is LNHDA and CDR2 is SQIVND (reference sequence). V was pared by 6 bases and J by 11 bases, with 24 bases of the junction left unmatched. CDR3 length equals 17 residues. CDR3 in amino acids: CASSEASPGGGPKEQYF. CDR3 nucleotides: TGTGCCAGTAGCGAAGCCTCCCCGGGGGGAGGGCCTAAAGAGCAGTACTTC.

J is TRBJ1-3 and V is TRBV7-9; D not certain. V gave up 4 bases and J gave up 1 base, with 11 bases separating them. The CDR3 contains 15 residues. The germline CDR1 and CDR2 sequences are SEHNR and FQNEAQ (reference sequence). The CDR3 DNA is TGTGCCAGCAGCTCTAGTGGGGAGTCTGGAAACACCATATATTTT. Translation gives CASSSSGESGNTIYF.